Shown below are 16 T cell receptor beta chains from a single sample sequenced in a study of tumor and adjacent non-tumor tissue in lung cancer. The template was RNA from unsorted bulk tissue. Distant lung tissue was collected more than 3 cm away from the tumor edge. The library came from three nested PCR rounds adapted from ARM-PCR protocols. TCRdb re-derived calls from the multiplex PCR reads in MiXCR, one entry per CDR3 protein. This sample carries over 40,000 distinct CDR3 sequences, 60% to 65% of them seen once, and the ten largest clones take roughly 20%. The sequencing sample was made of distant non-tumor lung tissue. The receptors stem from a woman in her thirties or forties with non-small cell lung cancer.

To note about this clonotype: The CDR3 ends on some other residue instead of the conserved phenylalanine or tryptophan, so this is likely a read error. The chain employs TRBV19 and TRBJ2-2; D may correspond to TRBD1 or TRBD2 (5 bases each). The CDR3 sequence is 16 residues long. Per the germline V gene, CDR1 is LNHDA and CDR2 is SQIVND (reference sequence). V was shortened by 5 bases and J by 6 bases, with 19 bases between the two germline ends. CDR3 amino acids: CASSVQATLGAGELFS. The CDR3 DNA reads TGTGCCAGTAGTGTACAGGCTACACTCGGGGCCGGGGAGCTGTTTTCT.

In its sample, this clonotype was seen once. A much larger clone lies one base from this, so it may be a read error. J is TRBJ2-7 and V is TRBV5-1; D unclear. V was cut by 4 bases and J by 2 bases, with 13 bases left in between. The CDR3 length is 14 residues. CDR1 SGHRS and CDR2 YFSETQ come from the germline V gene. Here the CDR3 reads CASSLRSSTYEQYF. CDR3 in DNA: TGCGCCAGCAGCCTCCGGAGCAGTACCTACGAGCAGTACTTC.

This clonotype was counted many times. This chain links TRBV20-1 with TRBJ2-5, with 12 bases fitting TRBD2. The germline V gene encodes CDR1 DFQATT and CDR2 SNEGSKA (reference sequence). V lost 5 bases and J lost 3; bases outside the gene matches: 13. The CDR3 loop spans 17 amino acids. CDR3 DNA sequence: TGCAGTGCTCCCTGGGAGGGGCGACTAGCGGGAGAAGAGACCCAGTACTTC. Its translation: CSAPWEGRLAGEETQYF.

The rearrangement joins TRBV12-3 or TRBV12-4 to TRBJ1-5, with D unresolved. The tail of the sequence fits TRBJ2-3 better, so the J call may be wrong. The CDR3 sequence is 13 residues long. The CDR3 sequence is CASSFGADQPQYF. The CDR3 DNA is TGTGCCAGCAGTTTCGGAGCAGATCAGCCCCAGTATTTT.

Comment on this clonotype: The CDR3 does not end in the conserved phenylalanine or tryptophan, so this is likely a read error. The chain recombines TRBV5-6 with TRBJ2-1, with no clear D. Germline CDR1 reads SGHDT; CDR2 reads YYEEEE. Trimming removed 4 bases from V and 1 base from J, with 9 bases in between. This CDR3 is built from 14 residues. CDR3 in amino acids: CASSPRLSYNEQFI. For the CDR3, the DNA is TGTGCCAGCAGCCCCCGACTGTCCTACAATGAGCAGTTCATC.

This clonotype occurred many times. The CDR3 spells CASSPDSQETQYF. CDR3 nucleotide sequence: TGTGCCAGCAGCCCCGACAGTCAAGAGACCCAGTACTTC. The chain combines TRBV5-6 with TRBJ2-5; D might be TRBD1 (5 bases). Deletions cut 4 bases from V and 2 bases from J, with 9 bases between. This CDR3 contains 13 residues. Germline V gives CDR1 SGHDT, CDR2 YYEEEE.

This clonotype was counted once. As the CDR3 is not closed by the conserved phenylalanine or tryptophan, this likely results from a read error. V usage is TRBV11-2 and J usage is TRBJ2-7; D gene unclear. Looked up from germline, CDR1 is SGHAT and CDR2 is FQNNGV. The CDR3 spans 14 residues. Written as DNA, the CDR3 is TGTGTCAGCAGCTTAGGAATACGGCACTACGAGCAGTACTTA. As protein: CVSSLGIRHYEQYL.

Of note for this clonotype: A read error may explain this, as a much larger clone is one base away. The V gene is TRBV5-1, the J gene TRBJ2-1; 10 positions agree with TRBD2. The CDR3 spans 15 residues. Germline V gene sequence: CDR1 SGHRS, CDR2 YFSETQ. V was clipped by 4 bases and J by 9 bases; unmatched bases: 10. The CDR3, as DNA: TGCGCCAGCAGCCGACCTAGCGGGAGCGACATTGAGCAGTTCTTC. Amino acids: CASSRPSGSDIEQFF.

This chain links TRBV5-6 with TRBJ2-7; D is ambiguous. Germline V gene sequence: CDR1 SGHDT, CDR2 YYEEEE. This CDR3 contains 12 residues. V was trimmed by 5 bases and J by 4 bases, leaving 10 bases between them. CDR3 residues: CASSSQLYEQYF. CDR3 DNA sequence: TGTGCCAGCAGTTCTCAGCTTTACGAGCAGTACTTC.

This clonotype showed up just a few times. V is TRBV12-3 or TRBV12-4 and J is TRBJ2-3; 10 bases are a match to TRBD2. CDR3 length: 15 amino acids. Trimming took 5 bases from V and 5 from J; bases not matched to a gene: 7. The CDR3 DNA sequence: TGTGCCAGCAGTGAACCGGGACTAGCGCGAGATACGCAGTATTTT. Amino acids: CASSEPGLARDTQYF.

Turning to this clonotype: This CDR3 fails to terminate in the conserved phenylalanine or tryptophan, so it likely reflects a read error. This chain joins TRBV4-1 and TRBJ1-2; 7 bases are shared with TRBD1. This CDR3 is built from 13 residues. Germline CDR1 is MGHRA and CDR2 is YSYEKL. In DNA, the CDR3 is TGCGCAAGCAGCCAAGGAGCCAGGGGGGGCTACACCCTC. Translating gives CASSQGARGGYTL.

On this clonotype: A much larger clone differs by one base, so this may be a read error. The rearrangement links TRBV28 to TRBJ1-1, with TRBD1 as a possible D gene (6 bases). The CDR3 runs to 16 residues. CDR1 and CDR2 from the germline V gene are MDHEN and SYDVKM. Here the CDR3 reads CASSSRGGRKNSEAFF. As DNA, the CDR3 is TGTGCCAGCAGTTCCCGAGGGGGGCGTAAGAACTCTGAAGCTTTCTTT.

This clonotype was seen only a few times. A read error is possible here, since a much larger clone lies one base away. DNA of the CDR3: TGTGCCAGCAGTTCCAAAGCCGGGACAGCGAACGCTGAAGCTTTCTTT. Protein: CASSSKAGTANAEAFF. The chain links TRBV6-6 to TRBJ1-1, with 7 bases identical to TRBD1. The germline gives CDR1 MNHNY, CDR2 SVGAGI (reference sequence). The CDR3 extends over 16 amino acids.

Concerning this clonotype itself: At one boundary the junction diverges from the germline segment, which might be a read error. This rearrangement joins TRBV10-3 to TRBJ2-2, with D perhaps matching TRBD1 (7 bases). CDR1 and CDR2 (germline): ENHRY, SYGVKD. CDR3 size: 16 residues. The CDR3: CAVSYDRDLVTGELFF. The CDR3 DNA reads as TGTGCCGTCAGTTACGACAGGGACTTGGTCACCGGGGAGCTGTTTTTT.

This rearrangement joins TRBV6-5 to TRBJ1-1; D uncertain. The CDR3 is 13 residues long. CDR1 and CDR2 from the germline V gene are MNHEY and SVGAGI. Trimming stripped 6 bases from V and 8 bases from J, with 16 bases between. CDR3 bases: TGTGCCAGCAGCAATGGACCAGTTCGAGAAGCTTTCTTT. Its translation is CASSNGPVREAFF.

The V gene is TRBV11-2, the J gene TRBJ2-5; a possible D gene is TRBD2 (5 bases). In germline, CDR1 is SGHAT, CDR2 FQNNGV. This CDR3 is 13 amino acids long. DNA of the CDR3: TGTGTCAGTAGCTTGTTAAGACGGGGGACCCAGTACTTC. Translation: CVSSLLRRGTQYF.